The source of this T cell receptor (beta chain) is a study of identical twins. General study findings and limits: In beta out-of-frame sequences, the excess sharing between twins was weaker. For zero-insertion analyses, partial confounding could come from invariant MAIT and iNKT cells. The more abundant beta clonotypes in cord blood had fewer insertions, and memory repertoires did not show this.

The germline CDR1 and CDR2 sequences are SGHTA and FQGTGA. The CDR3 extends over 15 amino acids. Trimming removed 1 base from V and 7 bases from J; junction bases left unmatched: 3. One entry per CDR3 protein results from TCRdb running MiXCR on the 5' RACE reads. The data contain under 250,000 distinct CDR3 sequences, approximately 7.8% of them singletons. Many counts were recorded for this clonotype. Its antigen is as yet unknown. A further study also used this sample, focusing on yellow fever vaccine responses in identical twins.

The specimen was CD8+ T cells sorted from blood. The source of this sequence is a woman between 18 and 30 years old in good health. The chain is built from TRBV7-3 and TRBJ2-1; 11 bases align to TRBD2. CDR3 sequence (DNA): TGTGCCAGCAGCTTAAGGGGACTAGCGGTAAATGAGCAGTTCTTC. This sequence encodes CASSLRGLAVNEQFF.